Listed here is a single T cell receptor (beta chain). The sample holds one count of this clone. This receptor's antigen is unknown. It has no much larger one-base neighbor in the sample; base qualities were not kept. Naive and memory CD4+ T cells were separated from cryopreserved PBMCs through CD4 enrichment, which was followed by EasySep naive CD4+ T cell enrichment. PBMCs were isolated from leukapheresis product or whole blood by Ficoll-Paque PLUS gradient centrifugation. The PBMCs went either fresh into the expansion assay or into cryopreservation at -140 degrees C. The QIAamp Micro DNA Kit was used to extract genomic DNA from the CD4+ T cells. The data stem from a study of CD4 T cells in relation to SARS-CoV-2 and coronaviruses (dated by TCRdb to the early 2020s). Regarding the complete study: Across all 12 patients in the full convalescent cohort, ages ranged from about 21 to 75 years, with a median of 38. Memory CD4+ T cell crossreactivity between SARS-CoV-2 and common cold coronavirus spike proteins was assessed at the TCR clonotype level in the study. A different TCR-beta assay, based on Illumina, was used to sequence expansion assays from other donors in the study. Shared crossreactive spike epitopes were mapped to their HLA restriction using patient-derived lymphoblastoid cell lines. Among the 12 convalescent patients, 8 males and 4 females were included, and two of the subjects were Hispanic. The Adaptive Biotechnologies TCR-sequencing kit was used to sequence samples from three pre-COVID donors and the naive versus memory experiments, while other data came from Illumina-based sequencing. Overall study outcomes, separate from this receptor: The study was constrained by small numbers of patients and of tested TCRs. Crossreactive clones showed significantly weaker SARS-CoV-2-driven expansion than monoreactive clones, consistent with antigenic imprinting. Crossreactivity analysis centred on spike protein, so crossreactivity against other viral proteins was not assessed. Naive versus memory sequencing indicated the assay detects memory recall responses rather than primary responses primed during culture. In about 60% of donors, memory CD4+ clonotypes turned up that crossrecognized SARS-CoV-2 and at least one common cold coronavirus spike. No donor contributed both pre-pandemic and post-infection samples, which limited tracing the source of pre-existing responses.

The CDR3, from cysteine to phenylalanine, totals 14 residues. Solely the CDR3 DNA is kept, with 42 bases framed from the first base. V gives up 4 bases and J gives up 2 bases, and the segment between their germline ends measures 12 bases. The germline V gene (reference sequence) yields PRHDT for CDR1 and FYEKMQ for CDR2. Uncultured naive and memory CD4+ T cell DNA received deep-resolution immunoSEQ TCR-beta sequencing. From the authors' description of their analysis: During preprocessing, nonproductive sequences were removed, along with CDR3s that did not begin with C, did not end with F or W, or were shorter than 7 amino acids. Cultured and uncultured naive and memory CD4+ repertoires were searched for previously identified spike- and CEF-reactive CDR3s. CDR3 homology was quantified as pairwise Levenshtein distance, calculated with the stringdist R package after three terminal residues were trimmed from each end. As stored in TCRdb, this immuneACCESS dataset retains in-frame rearrangements with V and J assigned. A fraction of the clones does not appear; measured against another copy, unresolved V genes explain less than half of the discrepancy, and the remainder lacks a known reason. Clone size and V and J calls were adopted from that table, with D and trimming inferred from the DNA. A total of about 38,000 clones appear in this sample, approximately 87% of them only once. Roughly a tenth of the sample comes from the top ten.

Sequencing was done on a sample of memory CD4+ T cells from PBMCs. The intended sense of this specimen's cell subset or site label: memory (non-naive) CD4+ T cells. This receptor was taken from an adult with COVID-19. The rearranged chain carries TRBV13 and TRBJ2-7, with the identity of the D gene unclear. The CDR3 region reads CASSSLTFTYEQYF. The DNA sequence reads TGTGCCAGCAGCTCCCTGACGTTTACCTACGAGCAGTACTTC.